Each of the 26 T cell receptor beta chains below was sequenced from the same sample in a study of blood T cell repertoires in COVID-19 (dated by TCRdb to the early 2020s). Library preparation was by the immunoSEQ multiplex PCR assay. This is the immuneACCESS table as TCRdb keeps it, with only in-frame sequences that have V and J called. A part of the clones is gone; compared with another copy, unresolved V genes explain less than half, and the rest is unexplained. The sample table contains some 250,000 clones; only one count was recorded for about three quarters of them. The top ten hold around 3.4% of the sample. Sequenced: peripheral blood. The receptor source for this set is an elderly woman with acute or convalescent COVID-19.

This clone showed up just a few times. CDR3 sequence: CASRREGNTDTQYF. CDR3 DNA sequence: TGTGCCAGCAGACGGGAAGGGAACACAGATACGCAGTATTTT. This chain connects TRBV5-6 to TRBJ2-3; the D gene is possibly TRBD2 (5 bases). The CDR3 sequence is 14 residues long. CDR1 and CDR2 from the germline V gene are SGHDT and YYEEEE. With 5 bases removed from V and 2 bases from J, the gap between germline ends came to 12 bases. Full variable domain (missing parts from reference TRBV5-6 and TRBJ2-3): DAGVTQSPTHLIKTRGQQVTLRCSPKSGHDTVSWYQQALGQGPQFIFQYYEEEERQRGNFPDRFSGHQFPNYSSELNVNALLLGDSALYLCASRREGNTDTQYFGPGTRLTVL.

The CDR3 DNA is TGTGCCAGCAGTCTCCGACAGGGTAACACTGAAGCTTTCTTT. Protein sequence: CASSLRQGNTEAFF. This chain connects TRBV6-2 or TRBV6-3 to TRBJ1-1, with 7 bases that match TRBD1. Trimming removed 5 bases from V and 2 bases from J; junction bases left unmatched: 5. Germline loops: CDR1 MNHEY, CDR2 SVGEGT. The CDR3 runs to 14 residues.

This chain uses TRBV27 with TRBJ2-7; TRBD1 might be the D (5 bases). Germline CDR1 is MNHEY and CDR2 is SMNVEV (reference sequence). This CDR3 is 16 amino acids long. Trimming cost V 7 bases and J 5 bases, with 24 bases left between them. This CDR3 is CASKPFMDILADEQYF. CDR3 DNA sequence: TGTGCCAGCAAACCTTTTATGGACATCTTGGCTGACGAGCAGTACTTC.

This chain connects TRBV5-1 to TRBJ2-5; 10 bases agree with TRBD2. This CDR3 has 15 residues. Per the germline V gene, CDR1 is SGHRS and CDR2 is YFSETQ. Unmatched junction bases numbered 8, after V lost 6 bases and J lost 3 bases. This chain's CDR3 is CASKPSGGAEETQYF. For the CDR3, the DNA is TGCGCCAGCAAACCAAGCGGGGGGGCCGAAGAGACCCAGTACTTC.

This chain uses TRBV2 with TRBJ2-7; 9 bases map to TRBD1. CDR3 size: 16 residues. Germline lookup yields CDR1 SNHLY and CDR2 FYNNEI. After removal of 7 bases from V and 7 bases from J, the junction contained 17 bases not matched to a gene. The CDR3, as DNA: TGTGCCAGCACCACAACAGGGGGCGCGCCCTCGGCTGAGCAGTACTTC. The encoded protein is CASTTTGGAPSAEQYF.

The chain carries TRBV6-5 and TRBJ2-1; 8 positions match TRBD2. This CDR3 contains 14 residues. Germline V gene sequence: CDR1 MNHEY, CDR2 SVGAGI. Trimming removed 5 bases from V and 9 bases from J; junction bases left unmatched: 9. CDR3 sequence: CASSPHGGASEQFF. CDR3 nucleotides: TGTGCCAGCAGTCCGCACGGGGGGGCGTCTGAGCAGTTCTTC.

The rearrangement links TRBV3-1 (or the pseudogene TRBV3-2) to TRBJ1-2, with 8 bases aligning to TRBD1. The CDR3 spans 16 residues. With V trimmed by 3 bases and J by 4 bases, 10 bases remained unmatched. The germline V gene has CDR1 LGHDT and CDR2 YNNKEL (reference sequence). CDR3 in amino acids: CASSQVQGGEGYGYTF. As DNA, the CDR3 is TGTGCCAGCAGCCAGGTACAGGGGGGAGAAGGCTATGGCTACACCTTC.

Comment on this clone: A much larger clone sits a single nucleotide away, making a read error possible. The identical CDR3 is also encoded by other nucleotide sequences in the sample. This chain connects TRBV6-1 to TRBJ1-1, with 8 bases aligning to TRBD1. The CDR3 totals 14 residues. J gave up 3 bases and V 1 base, and 1 base lay outside the gene matches. Germline loops: CDR1 MNHNS, CDR2 SASEGT. CDR3 sequence: CASSEDRGDTEAFF. The CDR3 nucleotides are TGTGCCAGCAGTGAAGACAGGGGGGACACTGAAGCTTTCTTT.

This chain uses TRBV7-2 with TRBJ1-1; D uncertain. The germline CDR1 and CDR2 sequences are SGHTA and FQGNSA. The V and J ends lost 4 bases and 2 bases respectively, with 14 bases between them. This CDR3 region has 15 residues. The CDR3 here is CASSSDGLKNTEAFF. The CDR3 bases are TGTGCCAGCAGCTCGGACGGACTCAAAAACACTGAAGCTTTCTTT. Using reference TRBV7-2 and TRBJ1-1 for the parts outside the CDR3, the full variable domain is GAGVSQSPSNKVTEKGKDVELRCDPISGHTALYWYRQSLGQGLEFLIYFQGNSAPDKSGLPSDRFSAERTGGSVSTLTIQRTQQEDSAVYLCASSSDGLKNTEAFFGQGTRLTVV.

The J gene is TRBJ1-4, the V gene TRBV7-9; D gene ambiguous. Trimming cost V 3 bases and J 4 bases, with 9 bases left between them. CDR1 and CDR2 (germline): SEHNR, FQNEAQ (reference sequence). The CDR3 is 14 amino acids. CDR3 nucleotides: TGTGCCAGCAGCTTCGAGGTCCTTAATGAAAAACTGTTTTTT. It is translated as CASSFEVLNEKLFF.

The chain employs TRBV5-1 and TRBJ2-3; D might be TRBD1 (6 bases). The V gene lost 4 bases and the J gene lost 3 bases, with 18 bases spanning the gap. Germline CDR1 and CDR2: SGHRS and YFSETQ. This CDR3 is built from 16 residues. CDR3 amino acids: CASSLRDMRVTDTQYF. The CDR3 DNA reads as TGCGCCAGCAGCCTCCGGGACATGAGGGTTACAGATACGCAGTATTTT.

This clone appeared a few times. This chain links TRBV5-6 with TRBJ2-7, with 7 bases lining up with TRBD1. Trimming removed 3 bases from V and 5 bases from J; junction bases left unmatched: 8. The CDR3 totals 14 residues. In germline, CDR1 is SGHDT, CDR2 YYEEEE. CDR3 amino acids: CASSSPDRFNEQYF. The CDR3 DNA reads TGTGCCAGCAGCTCCCCGGACAGGTTCAACGAGCAGTACTTC.

This chain uses TRBV5-1 with TRBJ2-1; 12 positions agree with TRBD2. Germline trimming cut 3 bases from V and 6 bases from J; bases unmatched to any gene: 7. CDR1 is SGHRS and CDR2 is YFSETQ in the germline V gene. CDR3 length: 16 amino acids. Here the CDR3 reads CASSCRLAGECNEQFF. CDR3 in DNA: TGCGCCAGCAGCTGTAGACTAGCGGGAGAGTGCAATGAGCAGTTCTTC.

The table lists this clone with a few counts. This chain connects TRBV14 to TRBJ2-1; D might be TRBD2 (7 bases). The germline V gene has CDR1 SGHDN and CDR2 FVKESK. With 6 bases removed from V and 3 bases from J, the gap between germline ends came to 18 bases. CDR3 length equals 16 residues. This CDR3 reads CASRGSRGANYNEQFF. CDR3 in DNA: TGTGCCAGCAGGGGGAGTCGGGGGGCTAACTACAATGAGCAGTTCTTC.

The rearrangement links TRBV10-3 to TRBJ2-2, with 9 bases fitting TRBD1. This CDR3 is 14 amino acids long. Germline values: CDR1 ENHRY, CDR2 SYGVKD. V lost 9 bases and J lost 2; bases outside the gene matches: 4. CDR3 amino acids: CAMRTGVNTGELFF. The DNA of the CDR3 is TGTGCCATGCGGACAGGGGTCAACACCGGGGAGCTGTTTTTT.

In its sample, this clone was seen once. The chain employs TRBV7-9 and TRBJ2-1; TRBD1 agrees at 9 bases. Looked up from germline, CDR1 is SEHNR and CDR2 is FQNEAQ (reference sequence). CDR3 length: 15 amino acids. The V segment lost 2 bases and the J segment 4 bases; nucleotides outside the gene matches: 3. CDR3 DNA: TGTGCCAGCAGCTTAATGGGACAGGGATACAATGAGCAGTTCTTC. This codes for CASSLMGQGYNEQFF.

The chain carries TRBV5-4 and TRBJ2-7, with TRBD2 identical over 13 bases. J gave up 3 bases and V 4 bases, and 7 bases lay outside the gene matches. Germline V gene lookup returns CDR1 SGHNT and CDR2 YYREEE (reference sequence). The CDR3 spans 16 residues. The CDR3 coding sequence is TGTGCCAGCAGCGTAACTAGCGGGGGGGACATCTACGAGCAGTACTTC. Protein sequence: CASSVTSGGDIYEQYF.

The rearrangement uses TRBV7-7 and TRBJ2-7; D is perhaps TRBD1 (6 bases). V was shortened by 5 bases and J by 6 bases, with 14 bases between the two germline ends. Per germline, CDR1 SSHAT and CDR2 FNYEAQ (reference sequence). The CDR3 extends over 13 amino acids. DNA of the CDR3: TGTGCCAGCAGCGTACTCAGGGGTGGCGAGCAGTACTTC. Encoded protein: CASSVLRGGEQYF. The complete variable domain, with remaining parts taken from reference TRBV7-7 and TRBJ2-7, reads GAGVSQSPRYKVTKRGQDVTLRCDPISSHATLYWYQQALGQGPEFLTYFNYEAQPDKSGLPSDRFSAERPEGSISTLTIQRTEQRDSAMYRCASSVLRGGEQYFGPGTRLTVT.

This chain's CDR3 is CASVTALGGARETQYF. In DNA form, the CDR3 reads TGTGCTAGTGTTACCGCCTTAGGGGGGGCCAGAGAGACCCAGTACTTC. The chain is built from TRBV12-5 and TRBJ2-5; a weak D match, TRBD2 (7 bases). There are 16 residues in the CDR3. Per the germline V gene, CDR1 is LGHNT and CDR2 is FRNRAP. V was cut by 7 bases and J by 4 bases, with 22 bases left in between. Filled out from reference TRBV12-5 and TRBJ2-5, the complete variable domain reads DARVTQTPRHKVTEMGQEVTMRCQPILGHNTVFWYRQTMMQGLELLAYFRNRAPLDDSGMPKDRFSAEMPDATLATLKIQPSEPRDSAVYFCASVTALGGARETQYFGPGTRLLVL.

This clone was detected only once. The rearrangement uses TRBV2 and TRBJ1-6, with 7 bases that match TRBD1. Per germline, CDR1 SNHLY and CDR2 FYNNEI. This CDR3 has 14 amino acids. J gave up 7 bases and V 6 bases, and 6 bases lay outside the gene matches. CDR3 nucleotide sequence: TGTGCCAGCAGGGGGGACAGCTTAAATTCACCCCTCCACTTT. It encodes CASRGDSLNSPLHF.

J is TRBJ1-1 and V is TRBV4-1, with D perhaps TRBD1 (5 bases). CDR3 length: 15 residues. Deletions cut 0 bases from V and 3 bases from J, with 11 bases between. Germline loops: CDR1 MGHRA, CDR2 YSYEKL. The CDR3: CASSQEGPGDTEAFF. The CDR3 DNA follows: TGCGCCAGCAGCCAAGAGGGCCCGGGGGACACTGAAGCTTTCTTT.

This chain uses TRBV12-5 with TRBJ2-1, with 11 bases identical to TRBD2. This CDR3 comprises 16 residues. Germline loops: CDR1 LGHNT, CDR2 FRNRAP. V was pared by 6 bases and J by 7 bases, with 11 bases of the junction left unmatched. CDR3 sequence reads: CASGTIAGGGGNEQFF. Written as DNA, the CDR3 is TGTGCTAGTGGAACGATAGCGGGAGGGGGGGGAAATGAGCAGTTCTTC.

The chain uses TRBV14 and TRBJ2-2; TRBD2 is a possible D gene (6 bases). Trimming took off 4 bases at V and 1 base at J, with 10 bases between the two ends. The CDR3 has 15 amino acids. CDR1 is SGHDN and CDR2 is FVKESK in the germline V gene. The DNA of the CDR3 is TGTGCCAGCAGCCCCCGGGACTTGAACACCGGGGAGCTGTTTTTT. Its protein product is CASSPRDLNTGELFF.

This clone turned up a few times. The chain recombines TRBV15 with TRBJ1-5; 8 bases map to TRBD1. Losses at the gene ends were 8 bases for V and 5 bases for J; bases not matched to a gene: 5. The CDR3 covers 13 residues. Germline lookup yields CDR1 LNHNV and CDR2 YYDKDF (reference sequence). The CDR3 spells CATSKQGDQPQHF. CDR3 DNA sequence: TGTGCCACCTCCAAACAGGGGGATCAGCCCCAGCATTTT.

This chain joins TRBV27 and TRBJ1-1; no clear D gene. V lost 1 base and J 4 bases, leaving 7 bases between the germline ends. The germline V gene encodes CDR1 MNHEY and CDR2 SMNVEV (reference sequence). The CDR3 covers 13 residues. The DNA of the CDR3 is TGTGCCAGCAGTTTATATCGGGGCACTGAAGCTTTCTTT. It is translated as CASSLYRGTEAFF.

The table lists this clone with many counts. Other DNA sequences in the sample encode the same CDR3. This chain joins TRBV5-4 and TRBJ2-7; possible D gene TRBD1, 5 bases. This CDR3 is built from 14 residues. Germline CDR1 and CDR2: SGHNT and YYREEE (reference sequence). The V end lost 0 bases, the J end lost 4 bases, and 11 bases lay between the germline ends. This CDR3 reads CASSLGQIPYEQYF. The CDR3 DNA reads as TGTGCCAGCAGCTTGGGACAGATTCCTTACGAGCAGTACTTC.